The source of this T cell receptor beta chain is a study of T cells in women clearing cervical HPV infection. Using immunoSEQ multiplex PCR, the repertoire was profiled, and TCRdb retains in-frame clones only, with some absent. This sample contains about 39,000 clones. The sequence came from a woman aged 18-70 years with a cervical HPV16 infection that either progressed to CIN3+ or cleared (not recorded which). The source material was blood buffy coat.

CDR3 bases read: TGTGCCAGCTCACCTTTCGGGGGAGATTATGGAAACACC. Its translation: CASSPFGGDYGNT. The complete CDR3 sequence is CASSPFGGDYGNTIYF. The chain couples TRBV18 to TRBJ1-3; the D gene is possibly TRBD1 (5 bases). The CDR3 end is not reached by the read, which stops 3 residues before it; the germline J gene fills it in. Trimming stripped 3 bases from V and 3 bases from J, with 15 bases between. Germline V gene lookup returns CDR1 KGHSH and CDR2 LQKENI. The CDR3 length is 16 residues. The variable domain in full, with the rest retrieved from reference TRBV18 and TRBJ1-3, is NAGVMQNPRHLVRRRGQEARLRCSPMKGHSHVYWYRQLPEEGLKFMVYLQKENIIDESGMPKERFSAEFPKEGPSILRIQQVVRGDSAAYFCASSPFGGDYGNTIYFGEGSWLTVV.